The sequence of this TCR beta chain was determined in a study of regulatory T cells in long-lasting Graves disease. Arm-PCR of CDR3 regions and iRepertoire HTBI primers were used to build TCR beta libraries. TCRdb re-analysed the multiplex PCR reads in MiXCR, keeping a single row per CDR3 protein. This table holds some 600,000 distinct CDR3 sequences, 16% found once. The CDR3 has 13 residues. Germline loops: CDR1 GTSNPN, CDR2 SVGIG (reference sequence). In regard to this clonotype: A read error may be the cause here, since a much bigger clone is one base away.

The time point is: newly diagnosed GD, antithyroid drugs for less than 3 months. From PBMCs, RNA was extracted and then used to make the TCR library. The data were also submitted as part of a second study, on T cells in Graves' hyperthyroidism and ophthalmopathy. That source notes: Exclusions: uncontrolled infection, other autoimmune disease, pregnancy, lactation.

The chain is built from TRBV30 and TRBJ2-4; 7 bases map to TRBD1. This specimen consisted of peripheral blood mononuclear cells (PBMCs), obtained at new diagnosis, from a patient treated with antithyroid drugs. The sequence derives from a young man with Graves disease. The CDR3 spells CACNRGQGDIRYF. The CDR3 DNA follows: TGTGCCTGCAACAGGGGCCAGGGGGACATTCGGTACTTC.